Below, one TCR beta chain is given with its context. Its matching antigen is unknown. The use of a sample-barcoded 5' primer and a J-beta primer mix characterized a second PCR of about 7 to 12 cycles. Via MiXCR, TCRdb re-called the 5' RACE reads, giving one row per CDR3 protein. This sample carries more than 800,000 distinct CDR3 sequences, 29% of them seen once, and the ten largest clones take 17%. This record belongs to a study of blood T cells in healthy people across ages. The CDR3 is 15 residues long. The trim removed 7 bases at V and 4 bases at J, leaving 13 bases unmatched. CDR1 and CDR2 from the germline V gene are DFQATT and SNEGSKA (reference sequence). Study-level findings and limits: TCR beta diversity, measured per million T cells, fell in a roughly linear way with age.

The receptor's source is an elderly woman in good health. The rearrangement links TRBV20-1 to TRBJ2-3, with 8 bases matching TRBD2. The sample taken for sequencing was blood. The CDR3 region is CSVPGLAGKADTQYF. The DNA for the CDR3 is TGCAGTGTACCAGGACTAGCAGGGAAAGCAGATACGCAGTATTTT.